Below, 2 T cell receptor beta chains from the same sample are listed, as sequenced in a study of untreated major depressive disorder. This table comes from immunoSEQ multiplex PCR, and its TCRdb copy is limited to in-frame clones, with some not included. The profile covers just over 20,000 clones, with around 87% appearing a single time and about 5% taken by the ten largest. Sequencing input: CD4+ T cells from PBMCs. The receptors were sampled from a woman under 40 in good health.

This chain joins TRBV4-1 and TRBJ1-1; 10 bases map to TRBD1. In germline, CDR1 is MGHRA, CDR2 YSYEKL. Unmatched junction bases numbered 10, after V lost 2 bases and J lost 1 base. The CDR3 loop spans 18 amino acids. This CDR3 is CASSQRFSGQGQNTEAFF. The CDR3 bases are TGCGCCAGCAGCCAACGCTTCTCGGGACAGGGGCAGAACACTGAAGCTTTCTTT.

The V and J genes are TRBV6-1 and TRBJ1-1; D gene unclear. Germline-derived CDR1 and CDR2 are MNHNS and SASEGT. This CDR3 is 14 amino acids long. Trimming pared 5 bases from V and 1 base from J, leaving 11 bases between. The CDR3 sequence: CASSPKRGNTEAFF. The CDR3 region has the DNA TGTGCCAGCAGTCCAAAACGGGGGAACACTGAAGCTTTCTTT.